The 29 T cell receptor beta chains given below trace back to one sample, sequenced in a study of neoadjuvant nivolumab and ipilimumab in lung cancer. The protocol was immunoSEQ multiplex PCR, while the TCRdb copy is restricted to in-frame clones and leaves out a portion. The sample records about 4,000 clones, about 79% being singletons. The material was peripheral blood, obtained after neoadjuvant nivolumab, alone or with ipilimumab, at or shortly before surgery. The receptors originated from an adult with non-small cell lung cancer.

The rearrangement links TRBV6-8 to TRBJ1-4; maybe TRBD1 (5 bases). The germline V gene has CDR1 MNHGY and CDR2 SAAAGT. V was cut by 9 bases and J by 0 bases, with 17 bases left in between. The CDR3 is 16 amino acids. CDR3 sequence: CARLRQCHPTNEKLFF. The CDR3 nucleotides are TGTGCCAGGCTTCGACAGTGCCATCCAACTAATGAAAAACTGTTTTTT.

The chain carries TRBV5-1 and TRBJ1-1; 9 bases match TRBD1. This CDR3 region has 15 residues. Germline lookup yields CDR1 SGHRS and CDR2 YFSETQ. V gave up 4 bases and J gave up 4 bases; unmatched junction bases: 8. The CDR3 DNA is TGCGCCAGCAGCGCCTTACAGGGGGCGGGCACTGAAGCTTTCTTT. Its translation: CASSALQGAGTEAFF.

In its sample, this clone ranks as large. The V call is TRBV5-8, the J call TRBJ1-2, with D perhaps TRBD1 (5 bases). Germline V gene lookup returns CDR1 SGHTS and CDR2 YDEGEE. This CDR3 contains 15 residues. Trimming took off 5 bases at V and 8 bases at J, with 22 bases between the two ends. CDR3 in DNA: TGTGCCAGCAGTTTGTGGGGGAACGAAGCAGGCGGCTACACCTTC. The encoded protein is CASSLWGNEAGGYTF.

This CDR3 reads CASSWQGSRGEQFF. The CDR3 DNA reads as TGTGCCAGCAGTTGGCAGGGCTCACGGGGTGAGCAGTTCTTC. The chain employs TRBV27 and TRBJ2-1; D may correspond to TRBD1 or TRBD2 (5 bases each). CDR1 and CDR2 (germline): MNHEY, SMNVEV (reference sequence). V was cut by 4 bases and J by 9 bases, with 16 bases left in between. The CDR3 consists of 14 residues.

This clone was detected only a few times. The chain employs TRBV4-1 and TRBJ1-1; TRBD1 is a possible D gene (5 bases). V was pared by 0 bases and J by 11 bases, with 19 bases between. This CDR3 has 15 amino acids. Germline loops: CDR1 MGHRA, CDR2 YSYEKL. The CDR3 DNA sequence: TGCGCCAGCAGCCAAGAGGGGGGGACGGTAGGTCGGGCTTTCTTT. Its protein is CASSQEGGTVGRAFF.

The chain carries TRBV9 and TRBJ2-2; D uncertain. The CDR3 sequence is 14 residues long. The V gene's germline CDR1 is SGDLS and CDR2 YYNGEE. The V gene lost 3 bases and the J gene lost 3 bases, with 9 bases spanning the gap. The CDR3 loop is CASSERSYTGELFF. CDR3 nucleotide sequence: TGTGCCAGCAGCGAAAGAAGTTACACCGGGGAGCTGTTTTTT.

The chain is built from TRBV7-2 and TRBJ2-7; TRBD2 agrees at 13 bases. Trimming at V came to 5 bases and at J to 4 bases, leaving 8 bases not matched to a gene. Per germline, CDR1 SGHTA and CDR2 FQGNSA. The CDR3 extends over 16 amino acids. The DNA of the CDR3 is TGTGCCAGCAGCACACGGACTAGCGGGAGAGTATACGAGCAGTACTTC. Protein product: CASSTRTSGRVYEQYF.

This chain connects TRBV2 to TRBJ1-4; 9 nucleotides match TRBD1. The CDR3 covers 13 residues. V shed 6 bases and J 7 bases; nucleotides not matched to a gene: 3. CDR1 is SNHLY, CDR2 FYNNEI, per germline. CDR3 protein: CASRTGGFEKLFF. The CDR3 coding sequence is TGTGCCAGCAGGACAGGGGGTTTTGAAAAACTGTTTTTT.

The count of this clone is one. The rearrangement uses TRBV11-2 and TRBJ2-5; TRBD1 aligns across 7 bases. V was pared by 5 bases and J by 2 bases, with 8 bases of the junction left unmatched. The length of the CDR3 is 15 residues. CDR1 and CDR2 from the germline V gene are SGHAT and FQNNGV. In DNA, the CDR3 is TGTGCCAGCAGCCTGTTAGGGACAGTTCAAGAGACCCAGTACTTC. It translates to CASSLLGTVQETQYF. Looking up the rest from reference TRBV11-2 and TRBJ2-5 gives the full variable domain: EAGVAQSPRYKIIEKRQSVAFWCNPISGHATLYWYQQILGQGPKLLIQFQNNGVVDDSQLPKDRFSAERLKGVDSTLKIQPAKLEDSAVYLCASSLLGTVQETQYFGPGTRLLVL.

The J gene is TRBJ2-6, the V gene TRBV18; D is unresolved. Trimming took 0 bases from V and 4 from J, leaving 4 bases between them. The CDR3 loop spans 14 amino acids. Looked up from germline, CDR1 is KGHSH and CDR2 is LQKENI. CDR3 DNA sequence: TGTGCCAGCTCACCACCGTTCGGGGCCAACGTCCTGACTTTC. This encodes CASSPPFGANVLTF.

This clone was counted once. The gene calls are TRBV2 and TRBJ2-2, with D uncertain. CDR1 and CDR2 from the germline V gene are SNHLY and FYNNEI. V was pared by 5 bases and J by 4 bases, with 2 bases between. The CDR3 runs to 11 residues. The CDR3 region is CASSFTGELFF. In DNA form, the CDR3 reads TGTGCCAGCAGTTTCACCGGGGAGCTGTTTTTT.

The chain carries TRBV11-2 and TRBJ2-2; 8 bases are shared with TRBD1. V gave up 5 bases and J gave up 5 bases; unmatched junction bases: 7. The CDR3 covers 15 residues. Germline-derived CDR1 and CDR2 are SGHAT and FQNNGV. The CDR3 region has the DNA TGTGCCAGCAGCGGACGACAGGGGTGGACCGGGGAGCTGTTTTTT. Amino acid sequence: CASSGRQGWTGELFF.

Only one count was recorded for this clone. The chain couples TRBV19 to TRBJ2-3, with D unresolved. Trimming took off 0 bases at V and 0 bases at J, with 4 bases between the two ends. The CDR3 consists of 14 residues. Germline V gene sequence: CDR1 LNHDA, CDR2 SQIVND (reference sequence). In nucleotides, the CDR3 is TGTGCCAGTAGTATAGACCGGAGCACAGATACGCAGTATTTT. It is translated as CASSIDRSTDTQYF.

The chain joins TRBV4-1 to TRBJ1-1, with D possibly matching TRBD1 (5 bases). Trimming took 0 bases from V and 7 from J, leaving 9 bases between them. This CDR3 region has 13 residues. Germline-derived CDR1 and CDR2 are MGHRA and YSYEKL. CDR3 coding DNA: TGCGCCAGCAGCCAAGATCCGGGGGGTGAAGCTTTCTTT. It specifies CASSQDPGGEAFF.

In this sample, this clone turned up once. The chain uses TRBV18 and TRBJ1-6, with a tentative D call TRBD1 (6 bases). Between the trimmed V and J ends, which lost 3 bases and 7 bases, there was a span of 10 bases. The CDR3 runs to 14 residues. CDR1 and CDR2 from the germline V gene are KGHSH and LQKENI. Here the CDR3 reads CASSPQGINSPLHF. The CDR3 coding sequence is TGTGCCAGCTCACCCCAGGGGATAAATTCACCCCTCCACTTT.

The rearrangement uses TRBV2 and TRBJ2-5, with D perhaps matching TRBD2 (6 bases). The length of the CDR3 is 14 residues. The germline V and J ends were trimmed by 6 bases and 2 bases, with 13 bases remaining between them. CDR1 and CDR2 from the germline V gene are SNHLY and FYNNEI. In DNA form, the CDR3 reads TGTGCCAGCAGGGCCCGGGAGAGTCAAGAGACCCAGTACTTC. It encodes CASRARESQETQYF.

The rearrangement joins TRBV7-9 to TRBJ2-7, with a possible D match to TRBD2 (6 bases). CDR3 length: 13 residues. Between the trimmed V and J ends, which lost 7 bases and 6 bases, there was a span of 16 bases. Germline assignment: CDR1 SEHNR and CDR2 FQNEAQ (reference sequence). The CDR3 sequence is CASTPGTGGEQYF. The CDR3 bases are TGTGCCAGCACTCCTGGCACCGGGGGCGAGCAGTACTTC. Combining the CDR3 with reference TRBV7-9 and TRBJ2-7 gives the whole variable domain DTGVSQNPRHKITKRGQNVTFRCDPISEHNRLYWYRQTLGQGPEFLTYFQNEAQLEKSRLLSDRFSAERPKGSFSTLEIQRTEQGDSAMYLCASTPGTGGEQYFGPGTRLTVT.

This clone is judged large. The rearrangement uses TRBV10-1 and TRBJ2-2; 8 positions match TRBD2. There are 15 residues in the CDR3. The J segment lost 1 base and the V segment lost 4 bases, leaving 2 bases of the junction unmatched. CDR1 is WNHNN and CDR2 is SYGVQD in the germline V gene (reference sequence). This CDR3 is CASSASGLNTGELFF. The CDR3 DNA is TGCGCCAGCAGTGCTAGCGGGCTGAACACCGGGGAGCTGTTTTTT.

This clone was detected a few times. This chain uses TRBV7-3 with TRBJ1-2, with a tentative D call TRBD1 (6 bases). V dropped 5 bases and J dropped 8 bases, with 15 bases sitting between them. The CDR3 has 13 residues. Germline values: CDR1 SGHTA, CDR2 FQGTGA. CDR3 sequence reads: CASSLNRADGYTF. The CDR3 DNA follows: TGTGCCAGCAGCCTAAACAGGGCGGACGGCTACACCTTC.

The chain is built from TRBV29-1 and TRBJ1-2; 7 nucleotides align to TRBD1. After removal of 7 bases from V and 6 bases from J, the junction contained 8 bases not matched to a gene. The CDR3 covers 12 residues. In germline, CDR1 is SQVTM, CDR2 ANQGSEA. This CDR3 reads CSGETGMDGYTF. The CDR3 coding sequence is TGCAGCGGGGAGACAGGGATGGATGGCTACACCTTC.

The V and J genes are TRBV18 and TRBJ1-2; D is undetermined. This CDR3 comprises 13 residues. Germline V gene sequence: CDR1 KGHSH, CDR2 LQKENI. Trimming left V 2 bases short and J 0 bases short, with 4 bases between. The CDR3 coding sequence is TGTGCCAGCTCACCATGGGCTAACTATGGCTACACCTTC. Amino acids: CASSPWANYGYTF.

V is TRBV29-1 and J is TRBJ2-7; 13 bases line up with TRBD2. The CDR3 sequence is 15 residues long. CDR1 and CDR2 (germline): SQVTM, ANQGSEA. The ends lost 4 bases at V and 4 bases at J; junction bases unmatched: 7. The DNA for the CDR3 is TGCAGCGTTGCGAAACTAGCGGGGGGGGCTTACGAGCAGTACTTC. It specifies CSVAKLAGGAYEQYF.

The V and J genes are TRBV10-3 and TRBJ1-2; the D is unclear. With 6 bases removed from V and 4 bases from J, the gap between germline ends came to 15 bases. In germline, CDR1 is ENHRY, CDR2 SYGVKD. This CDR3 spans 14 amino acids. The CDR3 DNA follows: TGTGCCATCAGGGTTGGGCCCGGTACCTATGGCTACACCTTC. This translates into CAIRVGPGTYGYTF.

This chain links TRBV6-1 with TRBJ1-3; 9 bases line up with TRBD1. Germline assignment: CDR1 MNHNS and CDR2 SASEGT. V was clipped by 6 bases and J by 13 bases; unmatched bases: 10. The CDR3 sequence is 13 residues long. CDR3 coding DNA: TGTGCCAGCAGAGAATCGGGACAGGGCGATATATATTTT. Residues: CASRESGQGDIYF.

Of note for this clone: Distinct nucleotide sequences in the sample also encode this CDR3. The chain recombines TRBV7-8 with TRBJ1-1; D remains ambiguous. Germline V gives CDR1 SGHVS, CDR2 FQNEAQ. The CDR3 sequence is 14 residues long. V was trimmed by 3 bases and J by 0 bases, leaving 8 bases between them. In DNA form, the CDR3 reads TGTGCCAGCAGCTTCGGCCAAATGAACACTGAAGCTTTCTTT. Amino acids: CASSFGQMNTEAFF.

The CDR3 reads CASSEPRGLAFF. The CDR3 DNA reads as TGTGCCAGCAGTGAACCACGGGGGCTAGCTTTCTTT. The rearrangement uses TRBV25-1 and TRBJ1-1; D possibly corresponds to TRBD1 (6 bases). Between the trimmed V and J ends, which lost 2 bases and 10 bases, there was a span of 11 bases. The CDR3 has 12 amino acids. CDR1 and CDR2 (germline): MGHDK, SYGVNS.

The chain uses TRBV5-5 and TRBJ2-1; 8 bases fit TRBD1. After removal of 0 bases from V and 8 bases from J, the junction contained 4 bases not matched to a gene. Germline V lookup: CDR1 SGHKS, CDR2 YYEKEE (reference sequence). There are 14 residues in the CDR3. CDR3 coding DNA: TGTGCCAGCAGCTTGGGGACAGGGAGGTATGAGCAGTTCTTC. Translated, it gives CASSLGTGRYEQFF.

The table lists this clone with a few counts. This chain connects TRBV7-2 to TRBJ2-7, with TRBD2 matching over 9 bases. Losses at the gene ends were 6 bases for V and 0 bases for J; bases not matched to a gene: 6. CDR1 SGHTA and CDR2 FQGNSA come from the germline V gene. CDR3 length: 15 amino acids. CDR3 protein: CASRVSGGNSYEQYF. The CDR3, as DNA: TGTGCCAGCAGAGTAAGCGGGGGGAACTCCTACGAGCAGTACTTC.

This chain connects TRBV9 to TRBJ2-1, with D unresolved. Germline V gives CDR1 SGDLS, CDR2 YYNGEE. The CDR3 is 11 residues long. Trimming removed 4 bases at V and 10 bases at J, with 9 bases between. The CDR3 protein is CASSPGGEQFF. The CDR3 bases are TGTGCCAGCAGCCCAGGTGGGGAGCAGTTCTTC.